This T cell receptor beta chain is from a study of blood T cells in healthy people across ages. This clonotype occurred a few times. This CDR3 has 14 amino acids. Germline V lookup: CDR1 MNHNY, CDR2 SVGAGI (reference sequence). J lost 9 bases, V lost 0 bases, and 4 bases had no gene match. The second PCR ran about 6 to 11 cycles with a sample-barcoded 5' primer and J-beta primers. MiXCR, applied by TCRdb to the 5' RACE reads, yields one record per CDR3 protein. This sample has about a million distinct CDR3 sequences; roughly two fifths occur once, and the top ten carry about 12%. The sample was blood. This rearrangement joins TRBV6-6 to TRBJ2-4; TRBD2 matches 8 bases. The source is a man between 18 and 29 years old in good health. DNA for the CDR3: TGTGCCAGCAGTTACTCACGGACTAGCAGCATTCAGTACTTC. It translates to CASSYSRTSSIQYF.